A single sample gave rise to the 29 T cell receptor beta chains below, sequenced in a study of T-cell reconstitution after alpha-beta-depleted transplantation in children. Construction of the TCRbeta library involved unique molecular identifiers. Each CDR3 protein is one row after TCRdb ran MiXCR on the PCR reads. The sample consists of roughly 610,000 distinct CDR3 sequences, about 10% of them appearing once. The sequenced sample was PBMCs from the stem cell graft donor, obtained from the stem cell graft. Receptors originate from a human donor who donated a stem cell graft to a child with acute myeloid leukemia.

The V and J genes are TRBV7-2 and TRBJ2-5, with a weak D call TRBD2 (6 bases). Trimming pared 2 bases from V and 4 bases from J, leaving 14 bases between. This CDR3 has 15 amino acids. Germline-derived CDR1 and CDR2 are SGHTA and FQGNSA. CDR3 in amino acids: CASSLRATGRETQYF. The DNA of the CDR3 is TGTGCCAGCAGCTTACGGGCCACCGGGAGAGAGACCCAGTACTTC.

This clonotype was detected a few times. The V gene is TRBV30, the J gene TRBJ2-1; 14 bases align to TRBD2. Trimming took 4 bases from V and 9 from J; bases not matched to a gene: 5. The CDR3 spans 14 residues. Germline CDR1 and CDR2: GTSNPN and SVGIG (reference sequence). The CDR3 sequence: CAWKGLAGEGEQFF. CDR3 nucleotide sequence: TGTGCCTGGAAGGGACTAGCGGGAGAGGGTGAGCAGTTCTTC.

V is TRBV2 and J is TRBJ2-5, with 7 bases aligning to TRBD1. The CDR3 covers 14 residues. V dropped 5 bases and J dropped 2; count of bases not matched to a gene: 5. Germline CDR1 reads SNHLY; CDR2 reads FYNNEI. CDR3 DNA: TGTGCCAGCAGTCCGGACAGGAATCAAGAGACCCAGTACTTC. Its translation: CASSPDRNQETQYF.

About this clonotype itself: This may be a read error, as it is one base from a much larger clone. V usage is TRBV29-1 and J usage is TRBJ1-1, with 7 nucleotides matching TRBD1. V trimming: 3 bases; J trimming: 5 bases; junction bases outside the gene matches: 18. The CDR3 has 17 amino acids. The germline CDR1 and CDR2 sequences are SQVTM and ANQGSEA. DNA for the CDR3: TGCAGCGTTGATGAAGTGTGGGTAGACAGGGTGGGGACTGAAGCTTTCTTT. As protein: CSVDEVWVDRVGTEAFF.

The V and J genes are TRBV19 and TRBJ1-5; D is undetermined. CDR1 and CDR2 (germline): LNHDA, SQIVND (reference sequence). CDR3 length equals 16 residues. V was pared by 6 bases and J by 6 bases, with 21 bases between. The CDR3 nucleotides are TGTGCCAGTAGGGGTGTACGCCAGGCCCGAAGTCAGCCCCAGCATTTT. Translated, it gives CASRGVRQARSQPQHF.

This clonotype has just a few counts. This chain connects TRBV7-9 to TRBJ1-1, with D possibly TRBD1 on 5 matching bases. Germline V gene lookup returns CDR1 SEHNR and CDR2 FQNEAQ (reference sequence). Trimming left V 1 base short and J 4 bases short, with 10 bases between. The length of the CDR3 is 14 residues. CDR3 in DNA: TGTGCCAGCAGCTTAGAAGGGGTCGGCACTGAAGCTTTCTTT. Translating it yields CASSLEGVGTEAFF.

J is TRBJ2-7 and V is TRBV28; either TRBD1 or TRBD2 may supply D (5 bases each). The CDR3 sequence is 14 residues long. Per germline, CDR1 MDHEN and CDR2 SYDVKM. V dropped 5 bases and J dropped 0 bases, with 11 bases sitting between them. The CDR3 spells CASSPEGRSYEQYF. The CDR3 DNA reads as TGTGCCAGCAGTCCCGAGGGGCGCTCCTACGAGCAGTACTTC.

This chain uses TRBV27 with TRBJ1-2, with 8 positions matching TRBD1. The CDR3 consists of 14 residues. V gave up 2 bases and J gave up 7 bases; unmatched junction bases: 6. Per the germline V gene, CDR1 is MNHEY and CDR2 is SMNVEV (reference sequence). The CDR3 coding sequence is TGTGCCAGCAGTTTAGCCCCAGGGGGCTCTGGCTACACCTTC. Translated: CASSLAPGGSGYTF.

This clonotype was detected only a few times. The gene calls are TRBV6-6 and TRBJ1-5; 9 nucleotides agree with TRBD1. The germline V gene has CDR1 MNHNY and CDR2 SVGAGI (reference sequence). The V and J ends lost 8 bases and 7 bases, in that order; junction bases with no gene match: 9. This CDR3 has 14 amino acids. CDR3 protein: CASSQTGQGQPQHF. CDR3 bases: TGTGCCAGCTCACAAACGGGACAGGGACAGCCCCAGCATTTT.

The J gene is TRBJ2-1, the V gene TRBV6-2 or TRBV6-3, with D tentatively TRBD1 (6 bases). Trimming took off 7 bases at V and 3 bases at J, with 13 bases between the two ends. The CDR3 has 14 residues. CDR1 is MNHEY and CDR2 is SVGEGT in the germline V gene. The CDR3 reads CASTRLGGYNEQFF. The CDR3 nucleotides read TGTGCCAGCACAAGGCTAGGGGGCTACAATGAGCAGTTCTTC.

This clonotype showed up just a few times. The chain recombines TRBV29-1 with TRBJ1-1; D not certain. Germline V gives CDR1 SQVTM, CDR2 ANQGSEA. V was pared by 7 bases and J by 2 bases, with 17 bases between. The CDR3 consists of 14 residues. In DNA form, the CDR3 reads TGCAGCGCTCAAGGTGGCAGTACCAACACTGAAGCTTTCTTT. This sequence encodes CSAQGGSTNTEAFF.

This chain links TRBV6-1 with TRBJ1-1; perhaps TRBD1 as D (5 bases). Germline V gives CDR1 MNHNS, CDR2 SASEGT. Deletions cut 3 bases from V and 4 bases from J, with 6 bases between. The CDR3 consists of 12 residues. Here the CDR3 reads CASSDRATEAFF. CDR3 DNA: TGTGCCAGCAGTGACAGGGCCACTGAAGCTTTCTTT.

The J gene is TRBJ2-1, the V gene TRBV18; D is uncertain. CDR1 is KGHSH, CDR2 LQKENI, per germline. The CDR3 runs to 13 residues. Trimming cost V 6 bases and J 9 bases, with 15 bases left between them. Here the CDR3 DNA reads TGTGCCAGCTCGGCATTCGTACTGGTTGAGCAGTTCTTC. Translating gives CASSAFVLVEQFF.

In this sample, this clonotype turned up a few times. The CDR3 coding sequence is TGCGCCAGCAGCCGCGGCCTGCGCGGAGATACGCAGTATTTT. This gives the protein CASSRGLRGDTQYF. The chain carries TRBV4-3 and TRBJ2-3; D gene ambiguous. Germline CDR1 and CDR2: LGHNA and YSLEER. This CDR3 region has 14 residues. The ends were cut back, 4 bases at V and 5 bases at J, with 13 bases in the middle.

The J gene is TRBJ2-5, the V gene TRBV7-9; TRBD2 aligns across 13 bases. This CDR3 has 15 residues. Germline CDR1 SEHNR, CDR2 FQNEAQ (reference sequence). Germline trimming cut 8 bases from V and 0 bases from J; bases unmatched to any gene: 3. CDR3 region: CASGTSGANQETQYF. The CDR3 DNA reads as TGTGCCAGCGGGACTAGCGGGGCAAACCAAGAGACCCAGTACTTC.

This clonotype was found many times. The CDR3: CASSSAASGNTIYF. In nucleotides, the CDR3 is TGTGCCAGCAGCTCCGCGGCCTCTGGAAACACCATATATTTT. This chain connects TRBV7-9 to TRBJ1-3; D remains ambiguous. The germline gives CDR1 SEHNR, CDR2 FQNEAQ (reference sequence). With 4 bases removed from V and 0 bases from J, the gap between germline ends came to 7 bases. The CDR3 spans 14 residues.

This clonotype was seen only a few times. V and J are TRBV5-1 and TRBJ2-1; D gene ambiguous. CDR1 SGHRS and CDR2 YFSETQ come from the germline V gene. Trimming shortened V by 4 bases and J by 9 bases, and 8 bases separated the two germline ends. CDR3 length: 11 amino acids. The CDR3 coding sequence is TGCGCCAGCAGCACCACTCGTGAGCAGTTCTTC. Amino acids: CASSTTREQFF.

This clonotype was seen many times. J is TRBJ2-4 and V is TRBV29-1; the match to TRBD1 covers 9 bases. The CDR3 sequence is 14 residues long. Germline lookup yields CDR1 SQVTM and CDR2 ANQGSEA. V shed 1 base, J shed 8 bases, and the junction held 6 bases outside the gene matches. The CDR3 protein is CSVEVAGDRDIQYF. CDR3 DNA sequence: TGCAGCGTTGAAGTTGCAGGGGACAGGGACATTCAGTACTTC. Full variable domain (missing parts from reference TRBV29-1 and TRBJ2-4): SAVISQKPSRDICQRGTSLTIQCQVDSQVTMMFWYRQQPGQSLTLIATANQGSEATYESGFVIDKFPISRPNLTFSTLTVSNMSPEDSSIYLCSVEVAGDRDIQYFGAGTRLSVL.

The CDR3 here is CASRPTRTSGQETQYF. CDR3 DNA: TGTGCCAGCAGACCAACGAGGACTAGCGGACAAGAGACCCAGTACTTC. The rearrangement uses TRBV12-3 or TRBV12-4 and TRBJ2-5, with 10 bases matching TRBD2. V dropped 6 bases and J dropped 2; count of bases not matched to a gene: 9. The CDR3 runs to 16 residues.

This clonotype was observed a handful of times. The CDR3 reads CSAVRNTEAFF. CDR3 in DNA: TGCAGTGCTGTCCGGAACACTGAAGCTTTCTTT. The rearrangement links TRBV20-1 to TRBJ1-1, with D unclear. The germline gives CDR1 DFQATT, CDR2 SNEGSKA (reference sequence). CDR3 length equals 11 residues. The V end lost 5 bases, the J end lost 1 base, and 5 bases lay between the germline ends.

A note on this clonotype: One end of the junction varies from germline; a read error may be responsible. The chain is built from TRBV10-3 and TRBJ2-5; tentative D call: TRBD2 (6 bases). There are 13 residues in the CDR3. CDR1 and CDR2 (germline): ENHRY, SYGVKD. CDR3 region: CAISGGTAEAQYF. CDR3 nucleotides: TGTGCCATCAGTGGCGGGACTGCAGAGGCCCAGTACTTC.

This clonotype has more than one count but fewer than ten. The gene calls are TRBV9 and TRBJ2-2; no firm D call. CDR1 is SGDLS and CDR2 is YYNGEE in the germline V gene. Between the trimmed V and J ends, which lost 0 bases and 2 bases, there was a span of 8 bases. CDR3 size: 15 residues. The CDR3 region has the DNA TGTGCCAGCAGCGTAGCGCACAGCAACACCGGGGAGCTGTTTTTT. Encoded protein: CASSVAHSNTGELFF.

This clonotype was counted between two and nine times. The chain is built from TRBV7-3 and TRBJ2-3; 11 bases are shared with TRBD1. V lost 0 bases and J lost 0; bases outside the gene matches: 11. This CDR3 contains 20 residues. CDR1 SGHTA and CDR2 FQGTGA come from the germline V gene. The CDR3: CASSLTMPLGTGGSTDTQYF. The CDR3 DNA reads as TGTGCCAGCAGCTTAACCATGCCGCTCGGGACAGGGGGGAGCACAGATACGCAGTATTTT.

Only a few counts were recorded for this clonotype. V gene TRBV7-2 combines with J gene TRBJ2-2, with unresolved D. V was pared by 5 bases and J by 11 bases, with 15 bases between. The germline gives CDR1 SGHTA, CDR2 FQGNSA. The CDR3 spans 13 residues. The CDR3 reads CASSPTVQVELFF. Here the CDR3 DNA reads TGTGCCAGCAGCCCGACCGTCCAGGTCGAGCTGTTTTTT.

This chain joins TRBV28 and TRBJ1-1, with D maybe TRBD1 (6 bases). CDR3 size: 16 residues. V dropped 1 base and J dropped 1 base, with 13 bases sitting between them. Germline loops: CDR1 MDHEN, CDR2 SYDVKM. This CDR3 reads CASSLYPFRGNTEAFF. The CDR3 bases are TGTGCCAGCAGTTTATACCCGTTCAGGGGGAACACTGAAGCTTTCTTT.

As concerns this clonotype: It may be a read error: a sequence one base away is much more abundant. Because it lacks the conserved phenylalanine or tryptophan at the end, this CDR3 is likely a read error. The rearrangement uses TRBV10-3 and TRBJ2-3; weak D call: TRBD2 (6 bases). Germline-derived CDR1 and CDR2 are ENHRY and SYGVKD. Trimming removed 7 bases from V and 3 bases from J, with 23 bases in between. CDR3 length equals 17 residues. CDR3 nucleotide sequence: TGTGCCATCACTGTGAACCCCGCGACTGGGAGGACAGATACGCAGTATTTA. Translation gives CAITVNPATGRTDTQYL.

DNA for the CDR3: TGCGCCAGCAGCCAAGCTTCTCTAGCGGGGTACACAGATACGCAGTATTTT. Its protein product is CASSQASLAGYTDTQYF. The chain recombines TRBV4-3 with TRBJ2-3; 9 positions agree with TRBD2. Unmatched junction bases numbered 7, after V lost 1 base and J lost 2 bases. This CDR3 comprises 17 residues. Germline lookup yields CDR1 LGHNA and CDR2 YSLEER.

This clonotype was detected many times. The chain links TRBV20-1 to TRBJ2-5, with TRBD2 matching 14 bases. This CDR3 region has 17 residues. V dropped 1 base and J dropped 0; count of bases not matched to a gene: 4. Germline V gene sequence: CDR1 DFQATT, CDR2 SNEGSKA (reference sequence). CDR3 bases: TGCAGTGCTAGAGGCTGGACTAGCGGGAGGAACCAAGAGACCCAGTACTTC. Translation: CSARGWTSGRNQETQYF.

J is TRBJ1-4 and V is TRBV14; D unclear. The CDR3 is 15 residues long. Per germline, CDR1 SGHDN and CDR2 FVKESK. Trimming took off 1 base at V and 5 bases at J, with 11 bases between the two ends. The CDR3 DNA reads TGTGCCAGCAGCCAAGGACGGACGGCGAATGAAAAACTGTTTTTT. Translating gives CASSQGRTANEKLFF.